This T cell receptor (beta chain) was documented in a study of T cell responses to AZD1222 COVID-19 vaccine. The CDR3 sequence is 15 residues long. Germline V lookup: CDR1 ENHRY, CDR2 SYGVKD. Trimming shortened V by 6 bases and J by 6 bases, and 18 bases separated the two germline ends. Notes on this clone: Its target is unknown.

Study-level points and caveats: Scientists sampled the repertoires only once the peak T cell response had passed. Donors, mostly white British, included more females; clonal diversity was possibly underestimated. Only a handful of AZD1222 recipients were seropositive at baseline.

Investigators merged groups given second doses at roughly 4 or roughly 12 weeks. Clones were sequenced by immunoSEQ multiplex PCR, and TCRdb holds only the in-frame ones, with some missing. There are approximately 200,000 clones in the sample; 80% to 95% occur only once, and about 1% lies in the top ten. The specimen was peripheral blood, collected 28 days after the second AZD1222 dose. This receptor was taken from an adult who received the AZD1222 COVID-19 vaccine. The chain is built from TRBV10-3 and TRBJ1-5; D is perhaps TRBD1 (5 bases). This CDR3 is CAIRGEGRVAQPQHF. CDR3 nucleotides: TGTGCCATCAGGGGCGAGGGGCGAGTGGCTCAGCCCCAGCATTTT.